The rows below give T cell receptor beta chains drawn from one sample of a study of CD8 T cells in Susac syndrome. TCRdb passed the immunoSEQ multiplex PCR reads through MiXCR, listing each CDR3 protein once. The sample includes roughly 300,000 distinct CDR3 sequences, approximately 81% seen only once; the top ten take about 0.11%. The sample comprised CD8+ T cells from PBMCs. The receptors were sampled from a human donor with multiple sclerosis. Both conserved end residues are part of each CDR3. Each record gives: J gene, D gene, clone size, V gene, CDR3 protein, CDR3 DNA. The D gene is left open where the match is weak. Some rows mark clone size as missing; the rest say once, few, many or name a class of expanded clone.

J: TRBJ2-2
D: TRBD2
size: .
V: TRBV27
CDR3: CASSLLVAGEELFF
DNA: TGTGCCAGCAGTTTATTAGTAGCGGGAGAGGAGCTGTTTTTT

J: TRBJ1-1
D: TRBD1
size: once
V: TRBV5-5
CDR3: CASSLVTGKRNTEAFF
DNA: TGTGCCAGCAGCTTGGTGACAGGGAAAAGGAACACTGAAGCTTTCTTT

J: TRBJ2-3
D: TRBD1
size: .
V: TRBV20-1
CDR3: CSARDDRGSTDTQYF
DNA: TGCAGTGCTAGAGATGACAGGGGGTCCACAGATACGCAGTATTTT

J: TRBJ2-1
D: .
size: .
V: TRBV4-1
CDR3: CASSQVLADEQFF
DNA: TGCGCCAGCAGCCAAGTTCTGGCGGATGAGCAGTTCTTC

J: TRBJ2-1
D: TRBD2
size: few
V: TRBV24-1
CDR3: CATSDLGTSGYNEQFF
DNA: TGTGCCACCAGTGATCTCGGGACTAGCGGCTACAATGAGCAGTTCTTC

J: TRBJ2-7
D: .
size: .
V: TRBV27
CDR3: CASRGLGTYEQYF
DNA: TGTGCCAGCAGAGGTCTAGGGACCTACGAGCAGTACTTC

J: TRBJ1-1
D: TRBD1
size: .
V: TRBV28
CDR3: CASIQGWTEAFF
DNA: TGTGCCAGCATACAGGGGTGGACTGAAGCTTTCTTT

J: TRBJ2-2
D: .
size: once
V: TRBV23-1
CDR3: CASSHLPGRAFGPPGSCFF
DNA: .

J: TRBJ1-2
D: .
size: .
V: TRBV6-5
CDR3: CASSFLESYGYTF
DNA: TGTGCCAGCAGTTTTTTAGAGTCCTATGGCTACACCTTC

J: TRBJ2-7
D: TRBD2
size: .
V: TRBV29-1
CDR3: CSVEDPASGSYEQYF
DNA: TGCAGCGTTGAAGATCCGGCTAGCGGGAGTTACGAGCAGTACTTC

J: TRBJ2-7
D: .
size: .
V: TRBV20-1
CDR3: CSAGTADWEQYF
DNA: TGCAGTGCTGGGACGGCCGATTGGGAGCAGTACTTC

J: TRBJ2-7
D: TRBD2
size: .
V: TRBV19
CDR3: CASSIEPPAGAYEQYF
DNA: TGTGCCAGTAGTATAGAACCCCCAGCGGGGGCCTACGAGCAGTACTTC

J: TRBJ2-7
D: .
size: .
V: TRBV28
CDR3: CATEGVLERSSYEQYF
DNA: TGTGCCACCGAGGGGGTTTTGGAGAGGAGCTCCTACGAGCAGTACTTC

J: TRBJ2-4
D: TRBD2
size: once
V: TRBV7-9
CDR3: CASRRASGTQYF
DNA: TGTGCCAGCAGGCGAGCTAGCGGTACTCAGTACTTC

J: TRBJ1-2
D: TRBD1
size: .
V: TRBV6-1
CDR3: CASSEEVWDRLGPSAYGYTF
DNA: TGTGCCAGCAGTGAAGAGGTGTGGGACAGGCTGGGGCCTTCGGCCTATGGCTACACCTTC

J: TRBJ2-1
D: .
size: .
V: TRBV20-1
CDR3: CSARDLALSDNEQFF
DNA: TGCAGTGCTAGAGATCTAGCACTTTCCGACAATGAGCAGTTCTTC

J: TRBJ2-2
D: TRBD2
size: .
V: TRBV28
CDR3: CASSFLQREGLGGELFF
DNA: TGTGCCAGCAGTTTCCTCCAACGGGAGGGCCTGGGCGGGGAGCTGTTTTTT

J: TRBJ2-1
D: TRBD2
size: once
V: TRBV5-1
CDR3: CASSQHRLAGANEQFF
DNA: TGCGCCAGCAGCCAACATCGACTAGCGGGAGCCAATGAGCAGTTCTTC

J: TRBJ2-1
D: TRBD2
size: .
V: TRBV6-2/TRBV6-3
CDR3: CASRQSPTSGLTYNEQFF
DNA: TGTGCCAGCAGGCAGTCCCCGACTAGCGGGCTTACCTACAATGAGCAGTTCTTC

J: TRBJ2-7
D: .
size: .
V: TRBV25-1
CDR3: CASSEQGTLYEQYF
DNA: TGTGCCAGCAGTGAACAGGGGACACTTTACGAGCAGTACTTC

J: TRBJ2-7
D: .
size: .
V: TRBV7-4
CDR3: CATPHQEPLYEQYF
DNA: TGTGCCACCCCCCATCAGGAACCCCTCTACGAGCAGTACTTC

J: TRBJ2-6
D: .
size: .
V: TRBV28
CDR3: CASSLLLQGSSGANVLTF
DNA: TGTGCCAGCAGTTTATTGTTACAGGGTAGCTCTGGGGCCAACGTCCTGACTTTC

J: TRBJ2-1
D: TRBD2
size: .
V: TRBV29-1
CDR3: CSVGAGGTYNEQFF
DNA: TGCAGCGTTGGGGCGGGAGGGACCTACAATGAGCAGTTCTTC

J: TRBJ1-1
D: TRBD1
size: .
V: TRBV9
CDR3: CASSGDRAFF
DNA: TGTGCCAGCAGCGGGGACAGAGCTTTCTTT

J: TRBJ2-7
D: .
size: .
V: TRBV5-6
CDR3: CASSWSGGYEQYF
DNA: TGTGCCAGCAGCTGGTCCGGGGGATACGAGCAGTACTTC

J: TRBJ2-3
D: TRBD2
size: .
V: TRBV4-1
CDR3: CASSQASGTTDTQYF
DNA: TGCGCCAGCAGCCAAGCTAGCGGGACAACAGATACGCAGTATTTT

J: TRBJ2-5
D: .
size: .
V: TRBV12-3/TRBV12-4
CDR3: CASSRGRPQETQYF
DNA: TGTGCCAGCAGTAGGGGACGGCCCCAAGAGACCCAGTACTTC

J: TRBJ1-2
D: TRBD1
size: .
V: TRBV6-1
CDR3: CASSARDRAHYGYTF
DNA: TGTGCCAGCAGTGCAAGGGACAGGGCCCACTATGGCTACACCTTC

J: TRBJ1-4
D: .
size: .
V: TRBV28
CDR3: CASSFPGLSGEKLFF
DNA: TGTGCCAGCAGTTTCCCAGGGTTAAGTGGTGAAAAACTGTTTTTT

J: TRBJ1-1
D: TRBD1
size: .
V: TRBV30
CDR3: CAGQQGGDTEAFF
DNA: TGTGCCGGTCAACAGGGGGGGGACACTGAAGCTTTCTTT

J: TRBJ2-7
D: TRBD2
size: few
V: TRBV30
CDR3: CAWSGTSGAMYEQYF
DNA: TGTGCCTGGAGTGGGACTAGCGGGGCGATGTACGAGCAGTACTTC

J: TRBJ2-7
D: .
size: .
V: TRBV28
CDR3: CASRSEGDLSYEQYF
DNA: TGTGCCAGCAGGTCTGAGGGAGACCTCTCCTACGAGCAGTACTTC

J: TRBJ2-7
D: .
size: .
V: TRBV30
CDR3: CAWSHSYEQYF
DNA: TGTGCCTGGAGTCACTCCTACGAGCAGTACTTC

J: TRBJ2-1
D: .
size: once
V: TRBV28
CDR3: CASSLSPGGAGEQFF
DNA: TGTGCCAGCAGTTTATCCCCCGGCGGGGCAGGTGAGCAGTTCTTC

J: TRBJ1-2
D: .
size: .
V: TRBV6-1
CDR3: CASSSSYGMNYGYTF
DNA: TGTGCCAGCAGTTCTTCCTACGGGATGAACTATGGCTACACCTTC

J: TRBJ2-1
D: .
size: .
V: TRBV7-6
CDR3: CASTTDTNNEQFF
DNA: TGTGCCAGCACCACTGACACGAACAATGAGCAGTTCTTC

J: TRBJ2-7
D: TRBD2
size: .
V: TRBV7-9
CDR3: CASSFSPSGRSPYEQYF
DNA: TGTGCCAGCAGCTTCTCCCCTAGCGGGAGGTCACCCTACGAGCAGTACTTC

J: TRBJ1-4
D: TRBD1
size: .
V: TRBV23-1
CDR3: CASSQPGQDGGKLFF
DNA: TGCGCCAGCAGTCAACCCGGACAGGACGGTGGAAAACTGTTTTTT